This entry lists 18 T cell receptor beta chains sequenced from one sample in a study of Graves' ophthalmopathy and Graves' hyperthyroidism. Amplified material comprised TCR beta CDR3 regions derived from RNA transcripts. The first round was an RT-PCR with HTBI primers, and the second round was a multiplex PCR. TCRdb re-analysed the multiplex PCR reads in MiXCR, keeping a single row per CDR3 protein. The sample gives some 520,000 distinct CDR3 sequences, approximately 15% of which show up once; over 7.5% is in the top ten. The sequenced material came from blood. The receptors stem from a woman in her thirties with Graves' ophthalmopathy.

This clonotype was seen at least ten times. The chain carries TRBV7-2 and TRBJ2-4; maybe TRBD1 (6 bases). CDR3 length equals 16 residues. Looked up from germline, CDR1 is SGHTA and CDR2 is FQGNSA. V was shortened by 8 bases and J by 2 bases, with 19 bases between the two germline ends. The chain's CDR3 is CASSQAPRGTKNIQYF. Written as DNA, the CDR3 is TGTGCCAGCTCCCAAGCGCCGAGGGGGACCAAAAACATTCAGTACTTC.

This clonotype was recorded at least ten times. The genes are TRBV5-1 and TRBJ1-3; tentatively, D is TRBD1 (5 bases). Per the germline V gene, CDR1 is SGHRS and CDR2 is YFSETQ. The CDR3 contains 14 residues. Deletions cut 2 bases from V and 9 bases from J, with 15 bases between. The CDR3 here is CASSLDTLGGTIYF. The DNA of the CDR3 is TGCGCCAGCAGCTTAGATACGCTCGGGGGCACCATATATTTT.

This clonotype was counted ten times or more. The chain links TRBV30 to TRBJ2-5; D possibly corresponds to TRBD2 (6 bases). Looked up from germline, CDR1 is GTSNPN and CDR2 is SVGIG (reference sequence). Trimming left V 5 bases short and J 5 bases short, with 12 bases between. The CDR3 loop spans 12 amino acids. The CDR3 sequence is CAWANGRETQYF. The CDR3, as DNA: TGTGCCTGGGCCAATGGGAGGGAGACCCAGTACTTC.

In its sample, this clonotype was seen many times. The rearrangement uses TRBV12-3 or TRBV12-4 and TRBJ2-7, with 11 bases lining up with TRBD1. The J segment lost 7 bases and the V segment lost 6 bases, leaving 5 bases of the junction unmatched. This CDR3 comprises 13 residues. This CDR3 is CASSPGTGGEQYF. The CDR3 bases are TGTGCCAGCAGCCCAGGGACAGGGGGAGAGCAGTACTTC.

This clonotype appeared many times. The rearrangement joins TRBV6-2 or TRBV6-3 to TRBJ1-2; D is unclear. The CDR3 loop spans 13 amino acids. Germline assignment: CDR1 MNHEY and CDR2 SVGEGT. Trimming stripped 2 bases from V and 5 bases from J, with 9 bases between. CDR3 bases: TGTGCCAGCAGTTACGGAGCAGAGTATGGCTACACCTTC. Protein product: CASSYGAEYGYTF.

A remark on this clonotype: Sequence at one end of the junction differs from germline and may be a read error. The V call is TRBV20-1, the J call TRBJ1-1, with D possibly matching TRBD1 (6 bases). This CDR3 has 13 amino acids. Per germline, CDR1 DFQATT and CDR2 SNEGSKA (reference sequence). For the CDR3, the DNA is TGCAGTGCTAGCCAGGACAGCAACACTGAAGCTTGCTTT. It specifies CSASQDSNTEACF.

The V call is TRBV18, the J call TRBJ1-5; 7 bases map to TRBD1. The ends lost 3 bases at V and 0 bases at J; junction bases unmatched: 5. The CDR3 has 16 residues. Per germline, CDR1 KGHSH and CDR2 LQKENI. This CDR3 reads CASSPKQGSSNQPQHF. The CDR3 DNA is TGTGCCAGCTCACCTAAACAGGGGTCTAGCAATCAGCCCCAGCATTTT.

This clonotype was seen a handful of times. CDR3 protein: CASRFQGTGVGEETQYF. The CDR3 DNA is TGTGCCAGCAGGTTTCAGGGGACAGGGGTTGGAGAAGAGACCCAGTACTTC. The chain joins TRBV7-2 to TRBJ2-5; 10 bases align to TRBD1. The CDR3 has 17 residues. Germline V gene data show CDR1 as SGHTA and CDR2 as FQGNSA. Losses at the gene ends were 6 bases for V and 3 bases for J; bases not matched to a gene: 13.

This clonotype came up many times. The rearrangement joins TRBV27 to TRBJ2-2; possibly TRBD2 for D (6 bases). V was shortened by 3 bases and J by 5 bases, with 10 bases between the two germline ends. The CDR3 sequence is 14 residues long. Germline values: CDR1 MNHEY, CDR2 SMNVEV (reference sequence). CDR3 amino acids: CASSFSGLTGELFF. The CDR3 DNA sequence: TGTGCCAGCAGTTTTAGCGGCCTGACCGGGGAGCTGTTTTTT.

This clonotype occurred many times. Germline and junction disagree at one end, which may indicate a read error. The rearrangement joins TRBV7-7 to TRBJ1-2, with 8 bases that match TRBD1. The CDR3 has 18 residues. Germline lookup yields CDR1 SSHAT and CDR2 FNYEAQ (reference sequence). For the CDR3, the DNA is TGTGCTAGCAGCTTTCGCAGGGGGCCTGCCCTTTTGAACTATGGCTACACCTTC. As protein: CASSFRRGPALLNYGYTF.

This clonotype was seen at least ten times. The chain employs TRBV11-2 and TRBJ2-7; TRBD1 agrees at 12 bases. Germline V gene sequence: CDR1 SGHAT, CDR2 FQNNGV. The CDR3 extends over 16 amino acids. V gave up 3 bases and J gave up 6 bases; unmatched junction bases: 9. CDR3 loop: CASSLVYGTGGAEQYF. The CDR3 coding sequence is TGTGCCAGCAGCTTGGTATACGGGACAGGGGGCGCCGAGCAGTACTTC.

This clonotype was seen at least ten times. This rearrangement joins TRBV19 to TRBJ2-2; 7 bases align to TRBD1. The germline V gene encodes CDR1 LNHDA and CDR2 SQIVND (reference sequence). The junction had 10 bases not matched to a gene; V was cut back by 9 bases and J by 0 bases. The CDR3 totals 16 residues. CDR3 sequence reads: CASPLGGQANTGELFF. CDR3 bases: TGTGCCAGCCCTCTAGGGGGCCAAGCGAACACCGGGGAGCTGTTTTTT.

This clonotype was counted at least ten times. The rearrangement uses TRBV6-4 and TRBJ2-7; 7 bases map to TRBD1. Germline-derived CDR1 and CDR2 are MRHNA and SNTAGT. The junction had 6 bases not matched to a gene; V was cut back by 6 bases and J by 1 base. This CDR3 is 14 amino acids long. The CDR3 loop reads CASRNRGPSYEQYF. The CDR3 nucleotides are TGTGCCAGCAGGAACAGGGGCCCGTCCTACGAGCAGTACTTC.

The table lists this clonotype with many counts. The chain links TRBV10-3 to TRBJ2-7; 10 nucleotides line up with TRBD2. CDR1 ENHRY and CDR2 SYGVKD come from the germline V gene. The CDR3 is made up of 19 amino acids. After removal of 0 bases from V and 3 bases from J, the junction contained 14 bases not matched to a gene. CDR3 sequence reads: CAISESKVGSGRAIYEQYF. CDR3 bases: TGTGCCATCAGTGAGTCGAAAGTAGGGAGCGGGAGGGCCATCTACGAGCAGTACTTC.

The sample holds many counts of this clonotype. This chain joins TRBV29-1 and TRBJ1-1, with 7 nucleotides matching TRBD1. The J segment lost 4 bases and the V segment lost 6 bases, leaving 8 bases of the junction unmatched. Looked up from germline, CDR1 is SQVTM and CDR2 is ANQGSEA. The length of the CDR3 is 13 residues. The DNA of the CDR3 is TGCAGCGTGTTGGACAGGACAGGCACTGAAGCTTTCTTT. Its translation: CSVLDRTGTEAFF.

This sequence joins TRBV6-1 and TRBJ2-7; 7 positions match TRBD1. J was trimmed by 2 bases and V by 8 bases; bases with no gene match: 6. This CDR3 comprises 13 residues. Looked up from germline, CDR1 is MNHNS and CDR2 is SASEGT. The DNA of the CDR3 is TGTGCCAGCGGAACAGGGGTCCCCTACGAGCAGTACTTC. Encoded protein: CASGTGVPYEQYF.

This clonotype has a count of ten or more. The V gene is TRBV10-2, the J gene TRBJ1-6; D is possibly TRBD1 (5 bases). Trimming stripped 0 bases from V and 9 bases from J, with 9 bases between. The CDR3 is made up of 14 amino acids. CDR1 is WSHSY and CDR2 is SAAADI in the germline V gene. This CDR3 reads CASSESSGTSPLHF. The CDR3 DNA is TGCGCCAGCAGTGAGTCTTCGGGGACTTCACCCCTCCACTTT.

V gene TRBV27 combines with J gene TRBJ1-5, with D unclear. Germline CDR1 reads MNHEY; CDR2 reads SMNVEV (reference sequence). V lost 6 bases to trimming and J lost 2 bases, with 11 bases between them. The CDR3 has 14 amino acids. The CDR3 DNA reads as TGTGCCAGCAGGGCAGCCGGGGGCAATCAGCCCCAGCATTTT. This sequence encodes CASRAAGGNQPQHF.